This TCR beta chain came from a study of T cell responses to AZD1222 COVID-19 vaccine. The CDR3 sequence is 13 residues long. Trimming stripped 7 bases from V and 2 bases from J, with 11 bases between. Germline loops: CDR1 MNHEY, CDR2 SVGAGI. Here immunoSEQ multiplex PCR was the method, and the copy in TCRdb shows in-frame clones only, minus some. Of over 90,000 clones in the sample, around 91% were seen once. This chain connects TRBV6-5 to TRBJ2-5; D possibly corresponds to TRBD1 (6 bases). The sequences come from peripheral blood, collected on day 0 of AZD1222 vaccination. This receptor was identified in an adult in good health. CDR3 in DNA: TGTGCCAGCAATGGACAGAATCAAGAGACCCAGTACTTC. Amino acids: CASNGQNQETQYF.